This paragraph covers one T cell receptor (beta chain) sequence. This entry is derived from a study of blood T cell repertoires in COVID-19. At the level of the study: There were acute and convalescent COVID-19 samples, and they came from the United States, Italy and Spain.

Original processing methods: Amplified reference gene primers provided the basis for estimating nucleated cell counts. Clones were read by immunoSEQ multiplex PCR, and TCRdb kept only the in-frame ones, dropping some. The V and J calls and clone size are taken from that table; D and trimming were inferred from the DNA. The table lists around 100,000 clones, approximately 81% of them singletons. The origin of this receptor is a man aged 35-49 years with acute or convalescent COVID-19. The specimen was peripheral blood.

CDR3 DNA sequence: TGTGCCAGCAGTGAACGGGGAAGCGCAGGTAACACTGAAGCTTTCTTT. Translation: CASSERGSAGNTEAFF. V gene TRBV2 combines with J gene TRBJ1-1; no definite D call. In germline, CDR1 is SNHLY, CDR2 FYNNEI. This CDR3 is built from 16 residues. Deletions cut 2 bases from V and 2 bases from J, with 15 bases between.